This T cell receptor (beta chain) was found in a study of blood T cell repertoires in COVID-19. This clone was recorded only once. This CDR3 contains 14 residues. Germline loops: CDR1 MNHEY, CDR2 SMNVEV (reference sequence). The ends were cut back, 2 bases at V and 4 bases at J, with 11 bases in the middle. This table comes from immunoSEQ multiplex PCR, and its TCRdb copy is limited to in-frame clones, with some not included. In the table there are 150,000 to 200,000 clones, 84% of which are singletons. Sequencing input: peripheral blood. The V call is TRBV27, the J call TRBJ1-1; D gene ambiguous. The sequence was collected from a human donor with acute or convalescent COVID-19. The donor label of this sample is uncertain. CDR3 region: CASSLNGKGTEAFF. CDR3 coding DNA: TGTGCCAGCAGTTTAAACGGGAAGGGCACTGAAGCTTTCTTT.